This passage covers 14 T cell receptor beta chains from one sample sequenced in a study of technical replicates of blood from a handful of donors. Some clones are missing from TCRdb's copy, which holds only in-frame ones; the method was immunoSEQ multiplex PCR. The repertoire includes 100,000 or so clones, almost 97% of them detected once, and about 0.38% sits in the top ten. Sample: T cells isolated from PBMCs. These receptors came from a human donor in good health.

The J gene is TRBJ2-7, the V gene TRBV9; perhaps TRBD1 as D (5 bases). Germline V gene sequence: CDR1 SGDLS, CDR2 YYNGEE. Trimming took 0 bases from V and 6 from J, leaving 10 bases between them. The CDR3 totals 13 residues. The CDR3 reads CASSVAFRGEQYF. The CDR3 nucleotides read TGTGCCAGCAGCGTAGCTTTTAGGGGCGAGCAGTACTTC.

J is TRBJ2-2 and V is TRBV7-2; 7 bases agree with TRBD2. V dropped 1 base and J dropped 5; count of bases not matched to a gene: 1. CDR1 and CDR2 (germline): SGHTA, FQGNSA. The CDR3 sequence is 14 residues long. CDR3 sequence (DNA): TGTGCCAGCAGCTTAGGACTAGCTACCGGGGAGCTGTTTTTT. As protein: CASSLGLATGELFF.

This sequence joins TRBV29-1 and TRBJ1-1, with 9 bases that match TRBD1. The CDR3 sequence is 16 residues long. Germline V gives CDR1 SQVTM, CDR2 ANQGSEA. The ends lost 7 bases at V and 3 bases at J; junction bases unmatched: 15. The CDR3: CSAPGTGLGKHTEAFF. The CDR3 nucleotides are TGCAGCGCCCCCGGGACAGGGTTAGGGAAACACACTGAAGCTTTCTTT.

V and J are TRBV5-6 and TRBJ1-1; TRBD1 aligns across 7 bases. J gave up 4 bases and V 1 base, and 7 bases lay outside the gene matches. Germline assignment: CDR1 SGHDT and CDR2 YYEEEE. CDR3 size: 15 residues. The CDR3 DNA is TGTGCCAGCAGCTTGTCGAGACAGGGTATCACTGAAGCTTTCTTT. Protein sequence: CASSLSRQGITEAFF.

The V and J genes are TRBV30 and TRBJ2-3, with D possibly matching TRBD2 (6 bases). Germline loops: CDR1 GTSNPN, CDR2 SVGIG (reference sequence). This CDR3 has 13 residues. V was cut by 0 bases and J by 5 bases, with 9 bases left in between. In DNA form, the CDR3 reads TGTGCCTGGAGTGTAACGGGGGTAGATACGCAGTATTTT. As protein: CAWSVTGVDTQYF.

This CDR3 is CASNAGGGYEQYF. CDR3 DNA sequence: TGTGCCAGTAATGCCGGGGGTGGATACGAGCAGTACTTC. The genes are TRBV19 and TRBJ2-7, with a tentative D call TRBD2 (6 bases). V was pared by 7 bases and J by 4 bases, with 14 bases between. This CDR3 contains 13 residues. Germline-derived CDR1 and CDR2 are LNHDA and SQIVND (reference sequence).

The J gene is TRBJ1-2, the V gene TRBV4-2; maybe TRBD1 (6 bases). Germline lookup yields CDR1 LGHNA and CDR2 YNFKEQ. The CDR3 contains 17 residues. Trimming cost V 0 bases and J 3 bases, with 17 bases left between them. The CDR3 protein is CASSQDPPGHRYYGYTF. The CDR3 DNA reads as TGTGCCAGCAGCCAAGATCCTCCGGGACACCGATACTATGGCTACACCTTC.

The chain uses TRBV6-5 and TRBJ1-2, with 8 bases matching TRBD1. This CDR3 contains 16 residues. Germline-derived CDR1 and CDR2 are MNHEY and SVGAGI. V lost 0 bases and J lost 0; bases outside the gene matches: 3. The CDR3 sequence is CASSYSTGEANYGYTF. In DNA, the CDR3 is TGTGCCAGCAGTTACTCGACAGGGGAAGCTAACTATGGCTACACCTTC.

The V call is TRBV4-2, the J call TRBJ2-1; 7 nucleotides line up with TRBD2. Germline trimming cut 0 bases from V and 5 bases from J; bases unmatched to any gene: 7. Germline loops: CDR1 LGHNA, CDR2 YNFKEQ. CDR3 length: 16 amino acids. The CDR3 reads CASSQDGEGRDNEQFF. The CDR3 DNA reads TGTGCCAGCAGCCAAGATGGGGAGGGCCGGGACAATGAGCAGTTCTTC.

CDR3 amino acids: CASSQRGGSSYEQYF. The CDR3 DNA reads TGCGCCAGCAGCCAAAGGGGGGGGAGCTCCTACGAGCAGTACTTC. V usage is TRBV4-3 and J usage is TRBJ2-7, with a tentative D call TRBD2 (7 bases). The CDR3 spans 15 residues. V was clipped by 2 bases and J by 0 bases, with 11 bases between them. Germline CDR1 and CDR2: LGHNA and YSLEER.

The rearrangement links TRBV9 to TRBJ2-2; 11 nucleotides line up with TRBD2. The J segment lost 6 bases and the V segment lost 0 bases, leaving 1 base of the junction unmatched. The CDR3 has 15 residues. CDR1 is SGDLS and CDR2 is YYNGEE in the germline V gene. This CDR3 reads CASSVGTSGSGELFF. The CDR3, as DNA: TGTGCCAGCAGCGTAGGGACTAGCGGGTCCGGGGAGCTGTTTTTT.

This chain uses TRBV9 with TRBJ2-2, with D perhaps matching TRBD2 (6 bases). Trimming pared 6 bases from V and 1 base from J, leaving 13 bases between. Germline V gene data show CDR1 as SGDLS and CDR2 as YYNGEE. This CDR3 has 15 residues. DNA for the CDR3: TGTGCCAGCAACCGAAATAGCGGGAACACCGGGGAGCTGTTTTTT. It encodes CASNRNSGNTGELFF.

The rearrangement joins TRBV10-1 to TRBJ2-7, with a tentative D call TRBD1 (5 bases). V was trimmed by 4 bases and J by 4 bases, leaving 8 bases between them. CDR1 WNHNN and CDR2 SYGVQD come from the germline V gene (reference sequence). The CDR3 extends over 12 amino acids. The CDR3 sequence is CASSAQGYEQYF. The CDR3 DNA follows: TGCGCCAGCAGTGCCCAGGGTTACGAGCAGTACTTC.

This rearrangement joins TRBV5-4 to TRBJ2-6; the D is unclear. CDR3 length equals 15 residues. The V gene lost 3 bases and the J gene lost 2 bases, with 9 bases spanning the gap. Germline loops: CDR1 SGHNT, CDR2 YYREEE (reference sequence). The CDR3 coding sequence is TGTGCCAGCAGCTCGATGGAGACTGGGGCCAACGTCCTGACTTTC. Encoded protein: CASSSMETGANVLTF.